This TCR beta chain was sequenced for a study of response to subunit inactivated influenza vaccine. Regarding the study as a whole: Few additional T cells are recruited per seasonal influenza vaccination, authors suggested.

This clonotype was recorded many times. As yet, its antigen is unknown. V was pared by 3 bases and J by 7 bases, with 10 bases of the junction left unmatched. Germline CDR1 and CDR2: MDHEN and SYDVKM. The CDR3 is 16 residues long. Using its own MiXCR run on the RT-PCR reads, TCRdb lists one record per CDR3 protein. The profile shows 500,000 to 600,000 distinct CDR3 sequences, approximately 17% of them singletons. The receptor was isolated from a man aged 50 to 69 who received an inactivated influenza vaccine. The genes are TRBV28 and TRBJ1-5; 9 bases fit TRBD1. Sample: CD4+ T cells sorted from PBMCs, taken about 23 months after vaccination. Written as DNA, the CDR3 is TGTGCCAGCAGTTTCTCGACAGGGGGGTCAGGGCAGCCCCAGCATTTT. This encodes CASSFSTGGSGQPQHF.